The clone carrying this TCR beta chain was recorded a few times. Every patient underwent thyroid surgery untreated. TCRdb re-called the PCR reads through MiXCR. This table has more than 90,000 clones, roughly 13% appearing once. The germline CDR1 and CDR2 sequences are MDHEN and SYDVKM. CDR3 size: 18 residues. Trimming left V 3 bases short and J 5 bases short, with 22 bases between. This record comes from a study of metastatic and nonmetastatic thyroid tumors. Specimen: blood. The TCR sequence derives from a female donor with papillary thyroid cancer or a benign thyroid nodule (not recorded which). Some clones in this sample may be carry-over from other donors' samples. V and J are TRBV28 and TRBJ2-2; tentatively, D is TRBD1 or TRBD2 (5 bases each). CDR3 protein: CASSFAWGVRGTTGELFF. For the CDR3, the DNA is TGTGCCAGCAGTTTCGCATGGGGAGTGAGGGGTACGACCGGGGAGCTGTTTTTT.